This passage covers 15 T cell receptor beta chains from one sample sequenced in a study of T-cell reconstitution after alpha-beta-depleted transplantation in children. Using unique molecular identifiers, the investigators prepared the TCRbeta library. In TCRdb, the PCR reads were re-called with MiXCR into one record per CDR3 protein. The sample contains a few hundred thousand distinct CDR3 sequences, 10% to 15% of which appear only once. The starting material was PBMCs, mostly from graft donor cells, obtained 360 days after TCRalphabeta/CD19-depleted stem cell transplant. The receptors shown here come from a male patient between 10 and 17 years old who had a stem cell transplant for acute myeloid leukemia, so the T cells may come from the graft donor.

The V and J genes are TRBV5-5 and TRBJ2-7; possibly TRBD1 for D (5 bases). CDR3 length: 12 residues. Germline lookup yields CDR1 SGHKS and CDR2 YYEKEE (reference sequence). V gave up 7 bases and J gave up 3 bases, with 11 bases separating them. The CDR3 is CASGWGGYEQYF. DNA of the CDR3: TGTGCCAGCGGCTGGGGCGGCTACGAGCAGTACTTC.

V is TRBV29-1 and J is TRBJ2-3; 7 bases are a match to TRBD1. The germline V gene encodes CDR1 SQVTM and CDR2 ANQGSEA. J was trimmed by 5 bases and V by 3 bases; bases with no gene match: 20. The CDR3 has 18 residues. CDR3 nucleotide sequence: TGCAGCGTTGACATCCGGACAGGCCTAAGACACTTCGGAGATACGCAGTATTTT. Amino acids: CSVDIRTGLRHFGDTQYF.

This clonotype was seen only a few times. The chain recombines TRBV10-3 with TRBJ2-1; maybe TRBD1 (6 bases). Trimming pared 2 bases from V and 8 bases from J, leaving 16 bases between. From germline, CDR1 is ENHRY and CDR2 SYGVKD. CDR3 length: 15 residues. Here the CDR3 reads CAISEGRGTFDEQFF. In nucleotides, the CDR3 is TGTGCCATCAGTGAGGGCAGGGGTACGTTCGATGAGCAGTTCTTC.

Many counts were recorded for this clonotype. The rearrangement uses TRBV9 and TRBJ2-1; TRBD2 is a possible D gene (6 bases). Trimming left V 0 bases short and J 0 bases short, with 10 bases between. Per the germline V gene, CDR1 is SGDLS and CDR2 is YYNGEE. CDR3 length: 16 residues. The CDR3 is CASSVDGRTSYNEQFF. The CDR3 DNA is TGTGCCAGCAGCGTAGACGGGAGAACCTCCTACAATGAGCAGTTCTTC.

This chain links TRBV28 with TRBJ1-1; D is possibly TRBD1 (6 bases). The CDR3 has 17 residues. Germline-derived CDR1 and CDR2 are MDHEN and SYDVKM. Trimming left V 4 bases short and J 0 bases short, with 18 bases between. CDR3 residues: CASSSPRGQGLNTEAFF. The CDR3 DNA reads as TGTGCCAGCAGTTCACCCAGGGGTCAGGGCCTGAACACTGAAGCTTTCTTT.

There are a few counts of this clonotype. The chain uses TRBV7-9 and TRBJ2-7, with TRBD2 as a possible D gene (6 bases). The CDR3 extends over 13 amino acids. Trimming stripped 11 bases from V and 0 bases from J, with 14 bases between. Germline loops: CDR1 SEHNR, CDR2 FQNEAQ (reference sequence). The CDR3 sequence: CAWGEELSYEQYF. The CDR3 DNA reads as TGTGCCTGGGGGGAGGAACTCTCCTACGAGCAGTACTTC.

The J gene is TRBJ2-7, the V gene TRBV28; TRBD2 might be the D (5 bases). The germline CDR1 and CDR2 sequences are MDHEN and SYDVKM. V lost 6 bases, J lost 3 bases, and 18 bases lay in between. The CDR3 sequence is 15 residues long. The CDR3, as DNA: TGTGCCAGCAGCTCTCCCCTAGGACTTTACTACGAGCAGTACTTC. This encodes CASSSPLGLYYEQYF.

This clonotype was detected many times. The chain recombines TRBV6-5 with TRBJ2-6, with D perhaps TRBD1 (6 bases). The germline gives CDR1 MNHEY, CDR2 SVGAGI. Trimming cost V 4 bases and J 2 bases, with 12 bases left between them. This CDR3 is 16 amino acids long. This CDR3 reads CASSSYEGAGANVLTF. CDR3 nucleotides: TGTGCCAGCAGTTCCTACGAGGGGGCTGGGGCCAACGTCCTGACTTTC.

The sample holds many counts of this clonotype. J is TRBJ2-3 and V is TRBV5-1; D is unclear. Germline V gene data show CDR1 as SGHRS and CDR2 as YFSETQ. The CDR3 is made up of 17 amino acids. V lost 2 bases, J lost 0 bases, and 16 bases lay in between. The CDR3 protein is CASSFPVGRSSTDTQYF. As DNA, the CDR3 is TGCGCCAGCAGCTTTCCGGTCGGCCGATCTAGCACAGATACGCAGTATTTT.

This clonotype was observed many times. The V call is TRBV2, the J call TRBJ2-2; D call uncertain. V was shortened by 8 bases and J by 4 bases, with 5 bases between the two germline ends. Germline V gives CDR1 SNHLY, CDR2 FYNNEI. CDR3 length: 11 amino acids. The CDR3 loop is CASVTTGELFF. The CDR3, as DNA: TGTGCCAGCGTGACCACCGGGGAGCTGTTTTTT.

This clonotype was seen repeatedly, ten times or more. This sequence joins TRBV4-3 and TRBJ2-7, with D perhaps being TRBD1 or TRBD2 (5 bases each). This CDR3 spans 15 amino acids. The germline V gene has CDR1 LGHNA and CDR2 YSLEER. Trimming stripped 0 bases from V and 1 base from J, with 10 bases between. CDR3: CASSQEEGSSYEQYF. CDR3 bases: TGCGCCAGCAGCCAAGAAGAGGGGTCATCCTACGAGCAGTACTTC.

In this sample, this clonotype turned up many times. The gene calls are TRBV7-2 and TRBJ2-1; D remains ambiguous. V shed 2 bases and J shed 7 bases, with 15 bases lying between them. This CDR3 has 15 amino acids. Germline CDR1 is SGHTA and CDR2 is FQGNSA. DNA for the CDR3: TGTGCCAGCAGCTTACCTATGGGTAGGTTGAATGAGCAGTTCTTC. Its translation is CASSLPMGRLNEQFF.

This sequence joins TRBV4-3 and TRBJ2-3; the D gene is possibly TRBD2 (6 bases). The germline gives CDR1 LGHNA, CDR2 YSLEER. Trimming removed 5 bases from V and 2 bases from J, with 17 bases in between. The CDR3 is 16 amino acids. This chain's CDR3 is CASSSRPRGITDTQYF. CDR3 coding DNA: TGCGCCAGCAGCTCTAGACCGCGCGGGATCACAGATACGCAGTATTTT.

This clonotype has only a few counts. The genes are TRBV19 and TRBJ2-7; D tentatively fits TRBD1 or TRBD2 (5 bases each). Trimming pared 8 bases from V and 5 bases from J, leaving 25 bases between. The CDR3 sequence is 16 residues long. Germline V gene lookup returns CDR1 LNHDA and CDR2 SQIVND (reference sequence). This chain's CDR3 is CASPRRGAVGSHEQYF. CDR3 DNA sequence: TGTGCCAGTCCTAGGCGAGGGGCTGTTGGATCCCACGAGCAGTACTTC.

This clonotype has only a few counts. This chain joins TRBV29-1 and TRBJ2-3; D gene unclear. CDR1 and CDR2 from the germline V gene are SQVTM and ANQGSEA. The CDR3 covers 12 residues. The V and J ends lost 5 bases and 6 bases respectively, with 12 bases between them. The CDR3 DNA sequence: TGCAGCGTTTTTGGCCCCTCCGATACGCAGTATTTT. Protein sequence: CSVFGPSDTQYF.